What follows describes a single TCR beta chain. Its antigen is currently not known. No base quality values were provided; no much bigger clone lies one nucleotide off. From the cysteine up to the phenylalanine, the CDR3 has a length of 14 residues. Only the CDR3 portion is preserved as DNA: 42 bases, with reading frame beginning at the first base. V is shortened by 6 bases, J by 9 bases, and the region joining them spans 19 bases. CDR1 and CDR2, per the germline V gene, are SGHRS and YFSETQ. Whole blood was collected in K2EDTA tubes by collaborating institutions according to the institutions' own protocols. For TCRbeta analysis, collaborators shipped samples in one of three forms: frozen whole blood, isolated PBMCs, or DNA extracted from either of those sample types. This sample was included in a study of blood T cell repertoires in COVID-19 (dated by TCRdb to about 2020). Looking at the study overall: Collaborator samples came from the United States, Italy and Spain and covered acute and convalescent phases of COVID-19. The prospective study material was composed of cDNA or gDNA derived from T cells, B-cell-depleted T cells, or PBMCs. The dataset comprised deeply sampled blood TCRbeta repertoires from subjects exposed to, actively infected with, or recovered from COVID-19. The repertoires were released in a freely available public database meant as a resource for research on the immune response to SARS-CoV-2. The samples were drawn from the first 160 participants of the ongoing ImmuneRACE study and from over a thousand subjects provided by 6 global collaborators. Nearly every sample came with metadata listing a de-identified subject ID, COVID-19 status, age in years and sex. HLA class I and class II types, where available, came from metadata supplied by the sample provider rather than from assay-based typing. Paper-wide results and their limitations: The quantity of clinical and demographic metadata differed by source and by participant and was supplied without curation.

TCRbeta CDR3 regions were amplified from genomic DNA using the immunoSEQ Assay, a bias-controlled multiplex PCR. Processing in the source paper ran as follows. Within the assay, amplification of reference gene primers was used to estimate how many nucleated cells each sample contained. Sequence reads were collapsed and filtered to measure the absolute abundance of every unique TCRbeta CDR3 rearrangement. For each sample, productive Simpson clonality was calculated by taking the square root of Simpson's diversity index across productive rearrangements. Sourced from immuneACCESS, this table was stored by TCRdb with only in-frame sequences that have V and J called. A share of the clones is absent; for the studies checked, an unresolved V gene accounts for under half, and the remainder has no known explanation. V and J calls and clone size come straight from that table; D and trimming were deduced from the DNA. Across this sample there are some 57,000 clones, with almost 90% seen only once. Of the sample, around 13% falls within the top ten clones.

This receptor was identified in a man in his sixties with active COVID-19. The V gene is TRBV5-1 and the J gene is TRBJ2-1; TRBD2 is a weak D gene call, 7 bases matching. The sample consisted of peripheral blood. The CDR3 in this case is CASIRGAGIREQFF. The DNA is TGCGCCAGCATCCGGGGGGCCGGGATTCGTGAGCAGTTCTTC.